This T cell receptor (beta chain) emerged from a study of cytomegalovirus exposure and HLA in healthy donors. About this clone: The antigen remains undetermined.

Study outcomes and limitations: A reported reduction in N-insertions relative to the roughly 710-donor mean was seen in an Asian-associated ancestry cluster in a later analysis.

It was with 60 Vbeta and 13 Jbeta primers that the PCR ran. Authors' data handling: The count from a later analysis was some 76 million unique TCR beta chains, some 10 million of them shared. TCRdb's copy holds only in-frame clones and misses some; the assay was immunoSEQ multiplex PCR. V, J and clone size derive from that table, while D and trimming were established from the DNA sequence. This sample yields roughly 140,000 clones, of which about four fifths are seen a single time; about 5% belongs to the top ten. The germline V gene encodes CDR1 MNHEY and CDR2 SMNVEV (reference sequence). CDR3 size: 17 residues.

This TCR came from a man aged 40-50 years in good health and CMV-seronegative. Sequencing used PBMCs. The chain recombines TRBV27 with TRBJ2-5; TRBD1 matches 7 bases. TRBJ2-7 matches the DNA end more closely, so the J call is doubtful. Here the CDR3 DNA reads TGTGCCAGCAGTTTCTCCCGAACAGGGGCCCTACCCCACGAGCAGTACTTC. It yields the protein CASSFSRTGALPHEQYF.